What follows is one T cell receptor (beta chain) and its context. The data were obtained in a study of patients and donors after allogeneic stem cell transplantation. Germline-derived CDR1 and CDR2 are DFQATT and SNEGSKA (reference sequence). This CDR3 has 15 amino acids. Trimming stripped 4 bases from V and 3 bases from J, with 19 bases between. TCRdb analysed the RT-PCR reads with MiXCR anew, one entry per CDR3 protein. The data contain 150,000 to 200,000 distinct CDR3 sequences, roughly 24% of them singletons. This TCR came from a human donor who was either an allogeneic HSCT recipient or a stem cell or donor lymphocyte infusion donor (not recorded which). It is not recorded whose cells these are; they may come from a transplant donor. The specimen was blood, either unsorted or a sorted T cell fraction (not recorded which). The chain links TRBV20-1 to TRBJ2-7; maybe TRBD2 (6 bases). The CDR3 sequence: CSATSRGTEGYEQYF. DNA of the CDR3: TGCAGTGCTACTTCCCGAGGGACGGAGGGCTACGAGCAGTACTTC.